In its sample, the clone carrying this T cell receptor beta chain was seen many times. Its antigen remains unknown. Germline CDR1 MNHEY, CDR2 SMNVEV (reference sequence). V lost 3 bases, J lost 6 bases, and 15 bases lay in between. This CDR3 comprises 15 residues. TCR alpha and beta CDR3 regions were amplified from RNA using iRepertoire nested multiplex PCR. For one-step reverse transcription and amplification, about 85-400 ng of tissue mRNA or PBMC total RNA was used. TCRdb reprocessed the multiplex PCR reads with MiXCR, giving one entry per CDR3 protein. The table has 150,000 or so distinct CDR3 sequences, roughly two fifths seen once. These data come from a study of glioma-infiltrating T cells. Whole-study findings and limits: Very few CDR3 sequences were shared between tissue and blood. Above-expected tissue-blood divergence occurred in all gliomas, most in low-grade ones.

The V and J genes are TRBV27 and TRBJ1-5, with D unclear. The source material was glioma tissue, nonneoplastic brain tissue, or PBMCs (not recorded which). The sequence came from a human donor with low-grade glioma or glioblastoma, undergoing nonglioma brain surgery, or in good health (not recorded which). The CDR3: CASSLRGVLSQPQHF. CDR3 bases: TGTGCCAGCAGTTTGCGGGGAGTCCTATCTCAGCCCCAGCATTTT.